Listed below are T cell receptor beta chains from one sample, sequenced in a study of fetal regulatory T cell absence and autoimmunity. Profiling relied on immunoSEQ multiplex PCR, and the TCRdb table lists in-frame clones only, not all of them. This sample has 46,000 or so clones, with around 83% found just once. The sequenced sample consisted of cord blood. The receptors shown here come from a newborn boy with IPEX syndrome. CDR3s include the opening cysteine and the closing phenylalanine or tryptophan. The D gene is left open where the match is weak. The size of a clone is reported for some rows only, either as once, few or many, or as a class for expanded clones.

>.|.|TRBV21-1|TRBJ1-3
TGTGCCAGCAGCAAGGCAGGGAGGGGAAACACCATATATTTT
CASSKAGRGNTIYF
>.|.|TRBV5-4|TRBJ2-7
TGTGCCAGCAGCCTTAAAGAGGGCCCCTTTTCCTACGAGCAGTACTTC
CASSLKEGPFSYEQYF
>few|.|TRBV5-1|TRBJ2-2
TGCGCCAGCAGCCAAACAGGGAACACCGGGGAGCTGTTTTTT
CASSQTGNTGELFF
>.|.|TRBV5-4|TRBJ2-3
TGTGCCAGCAGCTTGACAGGGCCAGATACGCAGTATTTT
CASSLTGPDTQYF
>.|TRBD2|TRBV27|TRBJ2-2
TGTGCCAGCAGTTTATCTAGCGGGCCTGCGAACACCGGGGAGCTGTTTTTT
CASSLSSGPANTGELFF
>.|TRBD1|TRBV13|TRBJ2-4
TGTGCCAGCAGTCGCGGCGGACAGGGATCAAAAAACATTCAGTACTTC
CASSRGGQGSKNIQYF
>.|.|TRBV30|TRBJ2-7
TGTGCCTGGAGCGACAGATACGAGCAGTACTTC
CAWSDRYEQYF
>.|.|TRBV6-5|TRBJ1-2
TGTGCCAGCAGCCTAACGGGGCCAAGACAGCCAGACACCTTC
CASSLTGPRQPDTF
>.|TRBD2|TRBV19|TRBJ2-7
TGTGCCAGTAGTTTTATCGGGACTAGCGGGGACGAGCAGTACTTC
CASSFIGTSGDEQYF
>.|.|TRBV4-1|TRBJ1-5
TGCGCCAGCAGCCCCCATAGGGTGGTGGGGGCTAATCAGCCCCAGCATTTT
CASSPHRVVGANQPQHF
>.|TRBD1|TRBV29-1|TRBJ1-1
TGCAGCGTTAAGGGGGCCAACACTGAAGCTTTCTTT
CSVKGANTEAFF
>.|TRBD1|TRBV23-1|TRBJ2-7
TGCGCCAGCAGTCAATCGAACAGGGGCCGAGGCTACGAGCAGTACTTC
CASSQSNRGRGYEQYF
>.|.|TRBV6-5|TRBJ2-7
TGTGCCAGCAGTTTTGCGGGGAACTACGAGCAGTACTTC
CASSFAGNYEQYF
>.|.|TRBV9|TRBJ2-5
TGTGCCAGCAGCGTAGATGTCTTCGAGACCCAGTACTTC
CASSVDVFETQYF
>few|TRBD2|TRBV30|TRBJ2-7
TGTGCCTGGAGCCCCTTGACTAGCGGGAGGCCCGAGCAGTACTTC
CAWSPLTSGRPEQYF
>.|.|TRBV10-3|TRBJ1-6
TGTGCCATCAGGGGAGGGAATTCACCCCTCCACTTT
CAIRGGNSPLHF
>.|.|TRBV18|TRBJ1-1
TGTGCCAGCTCACCTCGCTTGAACACTGAAGCTTTCTTT
CASSPRLNTEAFF
>.|.|TRBV9|TRBJ2-1
TGTGCCAGCAGCCCCAAACACAGCGCCGGCTCCTACAATGAGCAGTTCTTC
CASSPKHSAGSYNEQFF
>.|TRBD1|TRBV14|TRBJ1-1
TGTGCCAGCAGCGTTCCGACAGGGGCTAGGATGAACACTGAAGCTTTCTTT
CASSVPTGARMNTEAFF
>.|TRBD2|TRBV5-1|TRBJ2-1
TGCGCCAGCAGCTCTAGCGGGAGTGGGTACAATGAGCAGTTCTTC
CASSSSGSGYNEQFF
>.|TRBD2|TRBV7-9|TRBJ2-5
TGTGCCAGCAGCTTAACCGGACTAGCGGGAGTTGAGACCCAGTACTTC
CASSLTGLAGVETQYF
>.|.|TRBV6-5|TRBJ2-7
TGTGCCAGCAGTAGGATGGGGCATAACTCCTACGAGCAGTACTTC
CASSRMGHNSYEQYF
>once|.|TRBV11-3|TRBJ2-1
TGTGCCAGCAGCTTACTGGGGCAAAGGAATGAGCAGTTCTTC
CASSLLGQRNEQFF
>.|.|TRBV12-1|TRBJ1-6
TGTGCCAGCAGCTTTGGTGGTCGGGGGCGTGGTAATTCACCCCTCCACTTT
CASSFGGRGRGNSPLHF
>.|TRBD1|TRBV6-5|TRBJ2-2
TGTGCCAGCAGTTACTCCACAGGGGGCAGCGGGGAGCTGTTTTTT
CASSYSTGGSGELFF
>.|.|TRBV7-9|TRBJ2-5
TGTGCCAGCAGCGTGACTAGGGCAGAGACCCAGTACTTC
CASSVTRAETQYF
>once|TRBD2|TRBV27|TRBJ2-7
TGTGCCAGCAGTTTATATCCTAGCGGGAGGGTATACGAGCAGTACTTC
CASSLYPSGRVYEQYF
>.|.|TRBV2|TRBJ2-1
TGTGCCAGCAGTTCCCTAGTACAGCAGTTCTTC
CASSSLVQQFF
>once|TRBD2|TRBV7-2|TRBJ2-3
TGTGCCAGCAGCTTAGGGGGGCTAGCGGGGGCTATCACAGATACGCAGTATTTT
CASSLGGLAGAITDTQYF
>once|.|TRBV18|TRBJ2-7
TGTGCCAGCTCACCCCGGGGCGCGTACTACGAGCAGTACTTC
CASSPRGAYYEQYF
>.|.|TRBV19|TRBJ1-4
TGTGCCAGTAGAAGGGGGGCGACTAATGAAAAACTGTTTTTT
CASRRGATNEKLFF
>few|.|TRBV4-1|TRBJ1-1
TGCGCCAGCAGCCAAGAGCTGGGGGTGAACACTGAAGCTTTCTTT
CASSQELGVNTEAFF
>.|TRBD2|TRBV19|TRBJ2-3
TGTGCCAGTAGTAAAAGCGTACAAGCGGGGTACACAGATACGCAGTATTTT
CASSKSVQAGYTDTQYF
>few|.|TRBV13|TRBJ1-2
TGTGCCAGCAGCAGGGGGATAGACTATGGCTACACCTTC
CASSRGIDYGYTF
>once|.|TRBV27|TRBJ1-5
TGTGCCAGCCTATTGACAGACTATAGCAATCAGCCCCAGCATTTT
CASLLTDYSNQPQHF
>.|TRBD2|TRBV30|TRBJ2-3
TGTGCCTGGAGTGTTAGCGGGAGCACAGATACGCAGTATTTT
CAWSVSGSTDTQYF
>.|.|TRBV11-3|TRBJ2-1
TGTGCCAGCAGCTTTTACCCGGACTTTAACAATGAGCAGTTCTTC
CASSFYPDFNNEQFF
>once|.|TRBV29-1|TRBJ1-1
TGCAGCGTTGAATTATCGAAAGCTTTCTTT
CSVELSKAFF
>.|.|TRBV5-6|TRBJ2-7
TGTGCCAGCAGCTGGGCAGGGACAACCTACGAGCAGTACTTC
CASSWAGTTYEQYF
>.|.|TRBV2|TRBJ2-1
TGTGCCAGCAGCTCGATATCCAATGAGCAGTTCTTC
CASSSISNEQFF
>.|TRBD1|TRBV5-1|TRBJ1-5
TGCGCCAGCAGCTTGGTTCTCGGGCCCGGGACAGGGGAGGGCAATCAGCCCCAGCATTTT
CASSLVLGPGTGEGNQPQHF
>.|.|TRBV7-8|TRBJ2-1
TGTGCCAGCAGCTTAGGGTGGATTCCTTCCTACAATGAGCAGTTCTTC
CASSLGWIPSYNEQFF
>.|TRBD1|TRBV9|TRBJ1-3
TGTGCCAGCAGCGTACAGGGGGTCGGTGGAAACACCATATATTTT
CASSVQGVGGNTIYF
>.|.|TRBV19|TRBJ1-3
TGTGCCAGTAGTATGACAGCTGGAAACACCATATATTTT
CASSMTAGNTIYF
>once|.|TRBV11-2|TRBJ2-1
TGTGCCAGCAGGGACACCTACAATGAGCAGTTCTTC
CASRDTYNEQFF
>.|TRBD1|TRBV4-1|TRBJ2-3
TGCGCCAGCAGCCCCGGACAGGGCCCAGATACGCAGTATTTT
CASSPGQGPDTQYF
>.|.|TRBV7-9|TRBJ2-7
TGTGCCAGCAGCTTCCAGGGCCCAAGAACCTACGAGCAGTACTTC
CASSFQGPRTYEQYF
>.|TRBD2|TRBV5-5|TRBJ2-2
TGTGCCAGCAGCTCCGCGGGGGTCCGGGGTAACACCGGGGAGCTGTTTTTT
CASSSAGVRGNTGELFF
>.|TRBD1|TRBV9|TRBJ2-3
TGTGCCAGCAGCGTAGAGGGGGCGGCTCCCGGGGATACGCAGTATTTT
CASSVEGAAPGDTQYF
>.|TRBD2|TRBV10-3|TRBJ2-1
TGTGCCATCAGTCCCCGACTAGCGGGAGTGTACAATGAGCAGTTCTTC
CAISPRLAGVYNEQFF
>.|TRBD1|TRBV5-6|TRBJ2-5
TGTGCCAGCAGCTTGAACCGGGACAGGGGGCGGGAGACCCAGTACTTC
CASSLNRDRGRETQYF
>.|TRBD1|TRBV5-1|TRBJ2-5
TGCGCCAGCAGCCTGACAGGGGGCGAGACCCAGTACTTC
CASSLTGGETQYF
>.|TRBD2|TRBV27|TRBJ2-1
TGTGCCAGCAGTCTAAATCGACTAGCGGGGGTATACAATGAGCAGTTCTTC
CASSLNRLAGVYNEQFF
>.|TRBD2|TRBV5-4|TRBJ2-7
TGTGCCAGCAGCCAGGCTAGCGGGGCCAACGAGCAGTACTTC
CASSQASGANEQYF
>.|.|TRBV6-5|TRBJ2-2
TGTGCCAGCAGGGATGGACCCGGGGAGCTGTTTTTT
CASRDGPGELFF
>.|TRBD2|TRBV11-3|TRBJ2-5
TGTGCCAGCAGCCCAGGGACTAGCGGGGTCGTAGAGACCCAGTACTTC
CASSPGTSGVVETQYF
>.|TRBD1|TRBV10-3|TRBJ1-2
TGTGCCATCAGTCCAGACAGGGGTAACTATGGCTACACCTTC
CAISPDRGNYGYTF